The present TCR beta chain was sequenced within a study of human T cells and chemical hapten exposure. This CDR3 spans 13 amino acids. The germline V gene has CDR1 DFQATT and CDR2 SNEGSKA (reference sequence). Trimming pared 3 bases from V and 0 bases from J, leaving 8 bases between. Extraction of total RNA was performed on unfractionated whole blood. TCRdb recomputed calls from the 5' RACE reads with MiXCR, one row per CDR3 protein. The repertoire consists of 95,000 to 120,000 distinct CDR3 sequences, with approximately 19% occurring once and the leading ten covering roughly 2.8%. This clonotype originated in a human donor in good health. The chain uses TRBV20-1 and TRBJ1-2; no definite D call. The CDR3 DNA reads as TGCAGTGCTAGCGCCAGCGCTAACTATGGCTACACCTTC. Translating gives CSASASANYGYTF.